The clone carrying this TCR beta chain has a handful of counts. Its target is unknown. These data belong to a study of T-cell memory formation after mild COVID-19. Findings and limits, study-wide: The CD4+ clones that contracted clustered mainly within CM and EM, and the CD8+ clones concentrated in EMRA. Day 15 to 85 contracting clones showed balanced CD4/CD8; day 15 to 37 expanders favored CD4+.

In TCRdb, the 5' RACE reads were re-called with MiXCR into one record per CDR3 protein. The data contain around 200,000 distinct CDR3 sequences, 9.5% of them singletons. The sequenced sample consisted of PBMCs or a T cell subset sorted from them (not recorded which). This TCR was recovered from a man younger than 35 who had mild COVID-19 (a few samples of this study predate the infection). Cell type and time point are not known.

This CDR3 is CAWSVQGNQPQHF. The CDR3 nucleotides read TGTGCCTGGAGTGTACAGGGGAATCAGCCCCAGCATTTT. V and J are TRBV30 and TRBJ1-5; 7 nucleotides agree with TRBD1. CDR1 GTSNPN and CDR2 SVGIG come from the germline V gene (reference sequence). Unmatched junction bases numbered 0, after V lost 0 bases and J lost 4 bases. The CDR3 extends over 13 amino acids.